This T cell receptor beta chain derives from a study of T-cell reconstitution after alpha-beta-depleted transplantation in children. For TCRbeta, the library was prepared with unique molecular identifiers. Each CDR3 protein is one row after TCRdb ran MiXCR on the PCR reads. The sample has hundreds of thousands of distinct CDR3 sequences; approximately 12% are singletons. This clonotype was counted only a few times. The V and J ends lost 2 bases and 0 bases respectively, with 15 bases between them. This CDR3 has 17 residues. Germline V lookup: CDR1 SGHTA, CDR2 FQGTGA. The starting material was PBMCs from the stem cell graft donor, obtained from the stem cell graft. The clonotype was recovered from a human donor who donated a stem cell graft to a child with combined immunodeficiency. The V call is TRBV7-3, the J call TRBJ2-3, with a weak D call TRBD1 (6 bases). CDR3 coding DNA: TGTGCCAGCAGCTTATGGGCAGGGGTTTCTAGCACAGATACGCAGTATTTT. As protein: CASSLWAGVSSTDTQYF.